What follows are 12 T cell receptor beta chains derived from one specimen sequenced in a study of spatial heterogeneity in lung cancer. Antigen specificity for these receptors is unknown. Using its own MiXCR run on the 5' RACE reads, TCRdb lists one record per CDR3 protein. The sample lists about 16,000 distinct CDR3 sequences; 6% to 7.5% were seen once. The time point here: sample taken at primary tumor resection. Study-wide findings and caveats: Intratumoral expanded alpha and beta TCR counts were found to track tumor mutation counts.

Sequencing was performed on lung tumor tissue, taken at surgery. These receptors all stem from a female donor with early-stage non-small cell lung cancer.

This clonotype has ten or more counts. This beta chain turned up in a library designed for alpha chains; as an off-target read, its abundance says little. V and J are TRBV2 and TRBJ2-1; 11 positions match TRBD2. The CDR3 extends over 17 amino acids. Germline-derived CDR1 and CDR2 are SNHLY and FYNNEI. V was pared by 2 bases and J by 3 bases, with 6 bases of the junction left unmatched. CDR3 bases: TGTGCCAGCAGTGAAAGGGCTAGCGGGGGGATCTACAATGAGCAGTTCTTC. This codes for CASSERASGGIYNEQFF. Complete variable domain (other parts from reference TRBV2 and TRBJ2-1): EPEVTQTPSHQVTQMGQEVILRCVPISNHLYFYWYRQILGQKVEFLVSFYNNEISEKSEIFDDQFSVERPDGSNFTLKIRSTKLEDSAMYFCASSERASGGIYNEQFFGPGTRLTVL.

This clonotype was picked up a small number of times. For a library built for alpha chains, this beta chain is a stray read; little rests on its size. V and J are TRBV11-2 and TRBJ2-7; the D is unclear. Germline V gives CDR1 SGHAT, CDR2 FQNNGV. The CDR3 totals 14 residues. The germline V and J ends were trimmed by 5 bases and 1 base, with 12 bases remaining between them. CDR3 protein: CASSPGVDSYEQYF. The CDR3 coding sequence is TGTGCCAGCAGCCCTGGCGTGGATTCCTACGAGCAGTACTTC.

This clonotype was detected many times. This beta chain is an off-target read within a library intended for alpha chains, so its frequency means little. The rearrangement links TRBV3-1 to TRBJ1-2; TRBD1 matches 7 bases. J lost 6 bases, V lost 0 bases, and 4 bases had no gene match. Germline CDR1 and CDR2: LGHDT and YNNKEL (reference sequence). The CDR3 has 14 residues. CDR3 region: CASSQEVTGDGYTF. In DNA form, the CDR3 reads TGTGCCAGCAGCCAAGAGGTCACAGGGGATGGCTACACCTTC.

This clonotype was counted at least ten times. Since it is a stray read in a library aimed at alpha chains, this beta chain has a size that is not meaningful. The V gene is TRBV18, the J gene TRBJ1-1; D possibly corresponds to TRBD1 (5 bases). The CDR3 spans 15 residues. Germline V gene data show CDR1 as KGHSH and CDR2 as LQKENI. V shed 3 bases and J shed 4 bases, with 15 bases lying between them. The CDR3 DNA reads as TGTGCCAGCTCACCCCGGTCCCCCCAGGGCACTGAAGCTTTCTTT. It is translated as CASSPRSPQGTEAFF.

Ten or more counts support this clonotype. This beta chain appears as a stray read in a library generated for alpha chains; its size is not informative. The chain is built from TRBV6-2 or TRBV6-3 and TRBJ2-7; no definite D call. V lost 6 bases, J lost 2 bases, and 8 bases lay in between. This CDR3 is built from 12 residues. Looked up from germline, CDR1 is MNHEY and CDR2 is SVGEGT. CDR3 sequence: CASSPHPYEQYF. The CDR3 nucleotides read TGTGCCAGCAGCCCGCACCCCTACGAGCAGTACTTC.

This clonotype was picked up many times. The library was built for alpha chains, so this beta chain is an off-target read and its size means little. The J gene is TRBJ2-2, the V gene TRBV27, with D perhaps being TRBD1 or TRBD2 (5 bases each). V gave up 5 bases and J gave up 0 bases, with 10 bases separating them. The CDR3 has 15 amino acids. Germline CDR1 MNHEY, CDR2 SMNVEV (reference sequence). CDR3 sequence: CASSPGTANTGELFF. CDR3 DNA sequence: TGTGCCAGCAGTCCCGGGACGGCGAACACCGGGGAGCTGTTTTTT.

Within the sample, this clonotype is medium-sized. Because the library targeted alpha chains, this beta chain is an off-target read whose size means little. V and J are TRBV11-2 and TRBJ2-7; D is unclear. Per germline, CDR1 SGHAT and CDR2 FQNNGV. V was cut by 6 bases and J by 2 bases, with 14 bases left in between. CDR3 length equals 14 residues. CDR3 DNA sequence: TGTGCCAGCAGTAAAATGTCCGGACCCTACGAGCAGTACTTC. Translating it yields CASSKMSGPYEQYF. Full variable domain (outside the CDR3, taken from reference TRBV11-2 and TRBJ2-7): EAGVAQSPRYKIIEKRQSVAFWCNPISGHATLYWYQQILGQGPKLLIQFQNNGVVDDSQLPKDRFSAERLKGVDSTLKIQPAKLEDSAVYLCASSKMSGPYEQYFGPGTRLTVT.

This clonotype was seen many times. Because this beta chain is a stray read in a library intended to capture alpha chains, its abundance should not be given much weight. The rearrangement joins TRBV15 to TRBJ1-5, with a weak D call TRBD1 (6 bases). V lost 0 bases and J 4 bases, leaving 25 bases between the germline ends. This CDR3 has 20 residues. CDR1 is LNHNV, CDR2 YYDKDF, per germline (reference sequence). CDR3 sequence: CATSRDALAGARALNQPQHF. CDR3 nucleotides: TGTGCCACCAGCAGAGATGCCCTCGCAGGGGCCAGGGCCCTAAATCAGCCCCAGCATTTT.

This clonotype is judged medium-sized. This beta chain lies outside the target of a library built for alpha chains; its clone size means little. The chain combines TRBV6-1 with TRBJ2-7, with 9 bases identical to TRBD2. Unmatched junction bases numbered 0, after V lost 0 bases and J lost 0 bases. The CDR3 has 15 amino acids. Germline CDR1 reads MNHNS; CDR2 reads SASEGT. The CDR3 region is CASSEASGGSYEQYF. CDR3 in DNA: TGTGCCAGCAGTGAAGCTAGCGGGGGCTCCTACGAGCAGTACTTC.

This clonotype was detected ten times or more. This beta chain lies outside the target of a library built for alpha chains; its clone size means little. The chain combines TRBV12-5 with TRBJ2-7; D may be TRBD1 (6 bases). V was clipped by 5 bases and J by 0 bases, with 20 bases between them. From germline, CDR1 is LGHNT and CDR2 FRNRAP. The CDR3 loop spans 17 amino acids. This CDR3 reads CASGPPPTGPSSYEQYF. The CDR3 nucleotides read TGTGCTAGTGGTCCACCGCCGACAGGTCCGAGCTCCTACGAGCAGTACTTC.

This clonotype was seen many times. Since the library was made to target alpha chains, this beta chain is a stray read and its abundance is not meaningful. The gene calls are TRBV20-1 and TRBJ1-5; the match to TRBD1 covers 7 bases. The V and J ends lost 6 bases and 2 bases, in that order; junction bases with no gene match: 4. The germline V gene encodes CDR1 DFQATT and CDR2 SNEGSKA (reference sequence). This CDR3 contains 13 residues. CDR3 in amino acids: CSAGGKGNQPQHF. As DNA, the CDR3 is TGCAGTGCAGGGGGCAAGGGCAATCAGCCCCAGCATTTT.

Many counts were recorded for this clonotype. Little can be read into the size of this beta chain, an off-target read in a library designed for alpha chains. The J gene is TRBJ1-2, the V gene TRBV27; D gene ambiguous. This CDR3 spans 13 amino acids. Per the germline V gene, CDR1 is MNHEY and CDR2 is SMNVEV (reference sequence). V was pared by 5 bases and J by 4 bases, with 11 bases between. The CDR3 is CASSAGALYGYTF. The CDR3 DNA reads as TGTGCCAGCAGTGCGGGAGCGCTCTATGGCTACACCTTC.